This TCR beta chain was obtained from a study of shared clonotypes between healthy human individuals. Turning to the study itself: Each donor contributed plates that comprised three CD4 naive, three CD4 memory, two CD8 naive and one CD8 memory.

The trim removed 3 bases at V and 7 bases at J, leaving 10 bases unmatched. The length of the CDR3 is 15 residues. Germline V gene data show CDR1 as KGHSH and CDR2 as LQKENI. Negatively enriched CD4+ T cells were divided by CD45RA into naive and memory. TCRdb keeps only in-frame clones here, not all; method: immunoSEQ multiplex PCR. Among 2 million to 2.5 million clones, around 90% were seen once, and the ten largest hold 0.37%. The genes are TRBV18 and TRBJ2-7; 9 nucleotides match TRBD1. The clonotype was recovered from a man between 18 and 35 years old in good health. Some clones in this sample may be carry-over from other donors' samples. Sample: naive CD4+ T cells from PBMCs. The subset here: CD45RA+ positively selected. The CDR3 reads CASSPATGGTGEQYF. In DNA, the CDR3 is TGTGCCAGCTCACCGGCGACAGGGGGAACGGGAGAGCAGTACTTC.